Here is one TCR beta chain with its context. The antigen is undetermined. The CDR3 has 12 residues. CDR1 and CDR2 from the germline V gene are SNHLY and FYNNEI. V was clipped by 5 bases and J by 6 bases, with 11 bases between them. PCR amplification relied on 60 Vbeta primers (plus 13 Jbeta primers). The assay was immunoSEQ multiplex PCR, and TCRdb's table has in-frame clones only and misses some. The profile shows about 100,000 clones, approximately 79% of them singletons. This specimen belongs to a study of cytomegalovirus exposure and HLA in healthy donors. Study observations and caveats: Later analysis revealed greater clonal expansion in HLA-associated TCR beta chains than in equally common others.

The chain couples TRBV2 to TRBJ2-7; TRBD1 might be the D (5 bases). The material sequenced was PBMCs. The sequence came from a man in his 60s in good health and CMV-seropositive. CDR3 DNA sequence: TGTGCCAGCAGTATCCCAGGGCCCGAGCAGTACTTC. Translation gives CASSIPGPEQYF.